Shown below are 5 T cell receptor beta chains from a single sample sequenced in a study of a mutant IDH1 vaccine in newly diagnosed glioma. Method: immunoSEQ multiplex PCR; TCRdb's copy keeps in-frame clones and lacks some. The sample yields 30,000 to 45,000 clones, 75% to 90% seen once. Stated time point: week 11, during vaccination. All doses held 300 ug of mutant IDH1 20-mer peptide, with topical imiquimod. These receptors are not linked to any known antigen. Sequences were derived from peripheral blood mononuclear cells (PBMCs), sampled from a glioma patient whose treatment included an IDH1 peptide vaccine. The receptors come from a woman under 40 with glioma. Some clones in this sample may be carry-over from other donors' samples.

This chain links TRBV9 with TRBJ2-1; 7 nucleotides line up with TRBD2. With 2 bases clipped from V and 6 bases from J, the junction kept 8 bases outside the gene matches. Germline V gene data show CDR1 as SGDLS and CDR2 as YYNGEE. The CDR3 extends over 15 amino acids. Here the CDR3 reads CASSVSLAAPNEQFF. As DNA, the CDR3 is TGTGCCAGCAGCGTTAGTCTAGCGGCACCCAATGAGCAGTTCTTC.

In its sample, this clone was seen a few times. The chain carries TRBV19 and TRBJ1-1, with 7 bases lining up with TRBD1. Germline V gene sequence: CDR1 LNHDA, CDR2 SQIVND (reference sequence). The V gene end was trimmed by 5 bases and the J gene end by 3 bases; junction bases not matched to a gene: 9. The CDR3 is made up of 15 amino acids. DNA for the CDR3: TGTGCCAGTAGTCTCTGGCCCCAGGGGGACACTGAAGCTTTCTTT. Translation: CASSLWPQGDTEAFF.

The rearrangement uses TRBV4-1 and TRBJ2-2, with TRBD1 matching over 7 bases. The germline V gene encodes CDR1 MGHRA and CDR2 YSYEKL. The CDR3 is made up of 15 amino acids. Germline trimming cut 4 bases from V and 3 bases from J; bases unmatched to any gene: 5. The CDR3 loop is CASSRRQGDTGELFF. The CDR3 DNA reads as TGCGCCAGCAGCCGGCGGCAGGGGGACACCGGGGAGCTGTTTTTT.

This chain links TRBV18 with TRBJ2-1; weak D call: TRBD1 (5 bases). The CDR3 contains 14 residues. Trimming stripped 2 bases from V and 9 bases from J, with 14 bases between. From germline, CDR1 is KGHSH and CDR2 LQKENI. The CDR3, as DNA: TGTGCCAGCTCACCAATGGACACGGCAGGTGAGCAGTTCTTC. Translating it yields CASSPMDTAGEQFF.

The genes are TRBV29-1 and TRBJ1-1; possibly TRBD1 for D (5 bases). There are 15 residues in the CDR3. Germline-derived CDR1 and CDR2 are SQVTM and ANQGSEA. Trimming pared 8 bases from V and 5 bases from J, leaving 24 bases between. The CDR3 reads CSTSRGAGKRTEAFF. CDR3 nucleotide sequence: TGCAGCACATCAAGGGGCGCAGGGAAGCGGACTGAAGCTTTCTTT. Using reference TRBV29-1 and TRBJ1-1 for the parts outside the CDR3, the full variable domain is SAVISQKPSRDICQRGTSLTIQCQVDSQVTMMFWYRQQPGQSLTLIATANQGSEATYESGFVIDKFPISRPNLTFSTLTVSNMSPEDSSIYLCSTSRGAGKRTEAFFGQGTRLTVV.